One and the same sample provided the 18 T cell receptor beta chains below, sequenced in a study of radiation and T cells in renal cell carcinoma. Produced via immunoSEQ multiplex PCR; TCRdb's table is partial and in-frame only. The sample contains approximately 140,000 clones, 83% of which appear only once. The time point here: baseline pretreatment blood. Treatment here: 15 Gy SBRT to primary tumor, nephrectomy 4 weeks later. Source: blood, taken from a patient whose treatment included radiotherapy and nephrectomy. Receptors originate from a woman between 50 and 59 years old with renal cell carcinoma.

V is TRBV9 and J is TRBJ2-1; D remains unclear. Trimming took off 0 bases at V and 0 bases at J, with 7 bases between the two ends. From germline, CDR1 is SGDLS and CDR2 YYNGEE. The CDR3 runs to 15 residues. CDR3 in amino acids: CASSVGYPSYNEQFF. For the CDR3, the DNA is TGTGCCAGCAGCGTAGGATATCCCTCCTACAATGAGCAGTTCTTC.

The gene calls are TRBV5-1 and TRBJ1-4; D remains ambiguous. The CDR3 runs 14 residues. V lost 4 bases, J lost 8 bases, and 15 bases lay in between. Germline V gives CDR1 SGHRS, CDR2 YFSETQ. CDR3 amino acids: CASSVGLGEEKLFF. The CDR3 DNA reads TGCGCCAGCAGCGTGGGCCTCGGCGAGGAAAAACTGTTTTTT.

This clone was seen more than once but under ten times. The chain is built from TRBV9 and TRBJ1-1; D not certain. The V gene's germline CDR1 is SGDLS and CDR2 YYNGEE. CDR3 length: 14 amino acids. V lost 2 bases, J lost 2 bases, and 10 bases lay in between. The DNA of the CDR3 is TGTGCCAGCAGCGTGGATCAGAGAAACACTGAAGCTTTCTTT. It encodes CASSVDQRNTEAFF. Drawing the rest from reference TRBV9 and TRBJ1-1, the complete variable domain is DSGVTQTPKHLITATGQRVTLRCSPRSGDLSVYWYQQSLDQGLQFLIQYYNGEERAKGNILERFSAQQFPDLHSELNLSSLELGDSALYFCASSVDQRNTEAFFGQGTRLTVV.

The V call is TRBV2, the J call TRBJ2-2; a possible D gene is TRBD1 (5 bases). The CDR3 covers 14 residues. The V end was cut by 4 bases, the J end by 3 bases, with 9 bases between. Germline assignment: CDR1 SNHLY and CDR2 FYNNEI. Here the CDR3 DNA reads TGTGCCAGCAGTGGAGACAGACACACCGGGGAGCTGTTTTTT. Translated, it gives CASSGDRHTGELFF. Drawing the rest from reference TRBV2 and TRBJ2-2, the complete variable domain is EPEVTQTPSHQVTQMGQEVILRCVPISNHLYFYWYRQILGQKVEFLVSFYNNEISEKSEIFDDQFSVERPDGSNFTLKIRSTKLEDSAMYFCASSGDRHTGELFFGEGSRLTVL.

In its sample, this clone was seen a few times. The chain couples TRBV19 to TRBJ1-5; D unresolved. V was clipped by 5 bases and J by 6 bases, with 11 bases between them. CDR1 and CDR2 from the germline V gene are LNHDA and SQIVND (reference sequence). The CDR3 has 13 residues. CDR3 nucleotide sequence: TGTGCCAGTAGTTCAGGTTATCGTCAGCCCCAGCATTTT. It translates to CASSSGYRQPQHF.

The V call is TRBV19, the J call TRBJ2-7; TRBD2 matches at 8 bases. Germline loops: CDR1 LNHDA, CDR2 SQIVND (reference sequence). Trimming took 6 bases from V and 2 from J; bases not matched to a gene: 6. The CDR3 has 14 amino acids. CDR3: CASRIRGGAYEQYF. CDR3 DNA sequence: TGTGCCAGTAGGATACGGGGGGGAGCCTACGAGCAGTACTTC.

The genes are TRBV9 and TRBJ2-5; 10 positions match TRBD2. The CDR3 sequence is 16 residues long. Germline V gives CDR1 SGDLS, CDR2 YYNGEE. V shed 0 bases, J shed 4 bases, and the junction held 6 bases outside the gene matches. The CDR3 sequence is CASSVGAGGQGETQYF. CDR3 nucleotides: TGTGCCAGCAGCGTAGGAGCGGGGGGGCAAGGAGAGACCCAGTACTTC.

The V call is TRBV2, the J call TRBJ1-2, with D unclear. The germline gives CDR1 SNHLY, CDR2 FYNNEI. This CDR3 has 12 amino acids. V was trimmed by 6 bases and J by 8 bases, leaving 13 bases between them. CDR3 amino acids: CASRRSEMGYTF. In nucleotides, the CDR3 is TGTGCCAGCAGGAGGTCCGAGATGGGCTACACCTTC. Complete variable domain (other parts from reference TRBV2 and TRBJ1-2): EPEVTQTPSHQVTQMGQEVILRCVPISNHLYFYWYRQILGQKVEFLVSFYNNEISEKSEIFDDQFSVERPDGSNFTLKIRSTKLEDSAMYFCASRRSEMGYTFGSGTRLTVV.

The table lists this clone with a count of one. The V call is TRBV5-1, the J call TRBJ2-3; 12 nucleotides agree with TRBD2. The V gene end was trimmed by 4 bases and the J gene end by 0 bases; junction bases not matched to a gene: 6. This CDR3 spans 17 amino acids. In germline, CDR1 is SGHRS, CDR2 YFSETQ. The CDR3 nucleotides read TGCGCCAGCAGCCAACGGACTAGCGGGGCGAGCACAGATACGCAGTATTTT. Translated: CASSQRTSGASTDTQYF.

This clone was detected a few times. The chain employs TRBV6-5 and TRBJ1-3; D is unclear. This CDR3 spans 12 amino acids. V was clipped by 7 bases and J by 7 bases, with 11 bases between them. Germline loops: CDR1 MNHEY, CDR2 SVGAGI. As DNA, the CDR3 is TGTGCCAGCACCGGATCGACGAACACCATATATTTT. It codes for CASTGSTNTIYF.

The chain joins TRBV6-5 to TRBJ2-7; either TRBD1 or TRBD2 may fit D (5 bases each). In germline, CDR1 is MNHEY, CDR2 SVGAGI. This CDR3 has 13 residues. The V end lost 2 bases, the J end lost 7 bases, and 12 bases lay between the germline ends. The CDR3 DNA follows: TGTGCCAGCAGTTACACCGGGGCTCGGGAGCAGTACTTC. Protein product: CASSYTGAREQYF.

This clone showed up just once. This chain uses TRBV7-2 with TRBJ2-7, with D unclear. V lost 2 bases and J lost 4, with 9 bases in between. There are 13 residues in the CDR3. Germline V gene data show CDR1 as SGHTA and CDR2 as FQGNSA. DNA of the CDR3: TGTGCCAGCAGCTTACCGGTCGATTACGAGCAGTACTTC. It codes for CASSLPVDYEQYF.

This chain joins TRBV2 and TRBJ2-7; either TRBD1 or TRBD2 may supply D (5 bases each). V dropped 5 bases and J dropped 0 bases, with 14 bases sitting between them. The CDR3 is 15 amino acids. CDR1 is SNHLY, CDR2 FYNNEI, per germline. In DNA, the CDR3 is TGTGCCAGCAGTTTAGCCGGGACCCTCTCCTACGAGCAGTACTTC. This gives the protein CASSLAGTLSYEQYF.

This rearrangement joins TRBV9 to TRBJ2-7; D is undetermined. This CDR3 comprises 14 residues. The germline V gene has CDR1 SGDLS and CDR2 YYNGEE. Between the trimmed V and J ends, which lost 3 bases and 4 bases, there was a span of 14 bases. This CDR3 is CASSASDTIYEQYF. In nucleotides, the CDR3 is TGTGCCAGCAGCGCCAGTGACACCATTTACGAGCAGTACTTC.

This clone was observed a single time. The CDR3 nucleotides are TGTGCCAGCAGTCCAGGGGGCGAAAGCTACGAGCAGTACTTC. It translates to CASSPGGESYEQYF. This chain links TRBV27 with TRBJ2-7; the match to TRBD1 covers 8 bases. After removal of 5 bases from V and 3 bases from J, the junction contained 6 bases not matched to a gene. The CDR3 covers 14 residues. Per germline, CDR1 MNHEY and CDR2 SMNVEV (reference sequence).

This clone was observed once. This chain joins TRBV25-1 and TRBJ2-7; maybe TRBD1 (5 bases). CDR1 and CDR2 from the germline V gene are MGHDK and SYGVNS. V shed 3 bases and J shed 4 bases, with 10 bases lying between them. The CDR3 extends over 13 amino acids. The CDR3 DNA follows: TGTGCCAGCAGTGAGCAGGGAAGGTACGAGCAGTACTTC. Its translation is CASSEQGRYEQYF.

The rearrangement uses TRBV15 and TRBJ1-1; no clear D gene. CDR1 and CDR2 from the germline V gene are LNHNV and YYDKDF (reference sequence). The CDR3 spans 14 residues. The V end was cut by 0 bases, the J end by 6 bases, with 11 bases between. The CDR3 coding sequence is TGTGCCACCAGCAGAGATCTGGACGCCGCTGAAGCTTTCTTT. Translated: CATSRDLDAAEAFF.

The chain combines TRBV7-8 with TRBJ2-7, with D maybe TRBD2 (5 bases). V was pared by 4 bases and J by 2 bases, with 18 bases between. Germline V gene sequence: CDR1 SGHVS, CDR2 FQNEAQ. The CDR3 has 16 amino acids. Here the CDR3 DNA reads TGTGCCAGCAGCTCTAGCCTTGGCCAGGTCGCCTACGAGCAGTACTTC. Encoded protein: CASSSSLGQVAYEQYF.